This TCR beta chain is from a study of T cells after yellow fever vaccination (dated by TCRdb to about 2019). Context from the whole study: The SMART-Seq v4 Ultra Low Input RNA kit was used to prepare libraries from fractions with low cell numbers. To follow T-cell clones before and after both primary and booster YFV17D yellow fever vaccination, bulk TCR alpha and beta repertoires underwent longitudinal sequencing. Two healthy male donors made up the cohort, one aged 18 to 30 years and the other aged 30 to 40 years. Blood was collected at multiple timepoints before and after primary and secondary immunization, and bulk PBMC replicates and cell subsets were isolated.

Reading the label with the study, this specimen's treatment or condition is: live attenuated yellow fever vaccine strain. At each blood-draw timepoint, two biological replicates of bulk PBMCs were obtained. A standard Ficoll-Paque protocol was used to isolate PBMCs from peripheral blood. RNA was extracted with TriZol from bulk PBMCs, CD4 and CD8 fractions, and dextramer-positive and dextramer-negative fractions. Results and caveats for the whole study, not just this receptor: A small fraction of clonotypes appeared in both the CD4 and CD8 compartments, likely as a result of convergent recombination. The secondary T-cell response was found to be weaker but faster than the primary response, with a peak reached on day 5 rather than on day 15. Because only two donors were included in the study, the extent to which the findings can be generalized is limited. FACS-sorted repertoires could contain abundant contaminating clonotypes from the bulk population, so computational filtering was required. After the booster, most of the clones that had expanded following primary vaccination were detected again (just under 97% of CD4 and 85% to 90% of CD8), which suggests that memory was broadly maintained.

The germline V gene specifies MNHNS as CDR1 and SASEGT as CDR2. V loses 6 bases, J loses 6 bases, and the germline ends lie 18 bases apart. The CDR3 runs 15 residues from the cysteine to the phenylalanine. Kept here is only the CDR3 DNA, which spans 45 bases and is read in frame from base 1. Note on this clonotype: No cognate antigen has been identified for it. No base quality information exists; no much larger clone differs at one position.

Synthesis of TCR cDNA relied on 5'RACE template switching, a step that introduced a universal primer site along with unique molecular identifiers. Priming for cDNA synthesis came from both the TCR alpha and TCR beta constant segments. Libraries were amplified in two PCR steps, with sample barcodes and sequencing adapters added in the second step. Sequencing of libraries was performed on Illumina HiSeq 2500 (2x100 bp) or NovaSeq (2x150 bp). As for the authors' bioinformatics: MIGEC handled demultiplexing of reads and collapsing into UMI consensus sequences, while MiXCR performed V(D)J alignment. Vaccine-responding clonotypes were defined with edgeR using replicate PBMC samples, requiring FDR below 0.01 and a log2 fold change above 5 up to day 15. Each bulk clonotype was labeled CD4 or CD8 based on which sequenced repertoire, CD4 or CD8, contained the clonotype at higher abundance. The public reads were quality trimmed at Q25 with fastp and then assembled into clones with MiXCR by TCRdb, keeping productive beta chains. Records with the same CDR3 protein are collapsed into one entry carrying the most frequent genes and DNA. These V and J calls are TCRdb output, not the study's own analysis. This sample gives fewer than 400,000 distinct CDR3 sequences in total; about 6.2% of them show up just once. Clones ranked in the top ten supply around 16% of the sample.

The input for sequencing was PBMCs, taken 5 days after the yellow fever booster vaccination. The chain employs TRBV6-1 and TRBJ2-1; the D element could tentatively be TRBD1 or TRBD2, as 5 bases agree for each. This clonotype was obtained from a young man who received the YFV17D yellow fever vaccine. At the DNA level, the sequence is TGTGCCAGCAGGGATGAGGGACGGCGGATCAATGAGCAGTTCTTC. It translates as CASRDEGRRINEQFF.